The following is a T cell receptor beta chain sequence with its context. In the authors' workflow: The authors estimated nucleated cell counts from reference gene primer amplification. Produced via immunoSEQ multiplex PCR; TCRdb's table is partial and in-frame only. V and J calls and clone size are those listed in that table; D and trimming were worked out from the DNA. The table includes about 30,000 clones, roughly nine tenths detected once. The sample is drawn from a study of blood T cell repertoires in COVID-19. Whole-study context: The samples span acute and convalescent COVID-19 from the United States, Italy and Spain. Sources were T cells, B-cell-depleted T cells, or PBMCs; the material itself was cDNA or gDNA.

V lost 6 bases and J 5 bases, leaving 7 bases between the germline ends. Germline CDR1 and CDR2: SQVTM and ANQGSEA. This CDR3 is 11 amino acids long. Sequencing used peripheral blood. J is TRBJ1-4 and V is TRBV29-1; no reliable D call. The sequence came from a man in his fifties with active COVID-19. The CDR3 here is CSVLENEKLFF. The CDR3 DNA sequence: TGCAGCGTCCTCGAGAATGAAAAACTGTTTTTT. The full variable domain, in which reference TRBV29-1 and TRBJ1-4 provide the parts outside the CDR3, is SAVISQKPSRDICQRGTSLTIQCQVDSQVTMMFWYRQQPGQSLTLIATANQGSEATYESGFVIDKFPISRPNLTFSTLTVSNMSPEDSSIYLCSVLENEKLFFGSGTQLSVL.